This TCR beta chain stems from a study of T cells in Graves' hyperthyroidism and ophthalmopathy. The study's findings and limits: Blood also held most thyroid clonotypes expanded beyond 0.001.

Regions amplified from RNA transcripts were the TCR beta CDR3 regions. Using the HTBI primer set, a first-round RT-PCR was run on the TCR CDR3. TCRdb recomputed calls from the multiplex PCR reads with MiXCR, one row per CDR3 protein. The sample shows some 570,000 distinct CDR3 sequences, roughly 15% of them seen only once. Points on this clonotype: The target antigen is unknown.

Sequenced: blood. This clonotype was sampled from a woman aged 18-29 years with Graves' ophthalmopathy.

The CDR3 nucleotides are TGTGCCAGCAGCCCCAAGGACGGCCACAATGAGCAGTTCTTC. This sequence encodes CASSPKDGHNEQFF. This chain links TRBV9 with TRBJ2-1; D gene uncertain. This CDR3 comprises 14 residues. V lost 4 bases to trimming and J lost 5 bases, with 13 bases between them. Germline V lookup: CDR1 SGDLS, CDR2 YYNGEE.